The clone carrying this T cell receptor beta chain was recorded a few times. Its antigen is still unknown. This sample was taken from a study of T cell repertoires in cytomegalovirus infection. This CDR3 contains 18 residues. Germline CDR1 is MGHRA and CDR2 is YSYEKL. The junction had 14 bases not matched to a gene; V was cut back by 0 bases and J by 4 bases. TCRdb re-called the reads with MiXCR, one entry per CDR3 protein. The sample lists some 920,000 distinct CDR3 sequences, roughly 30% occurring once. This sequence was found in a human donor in good health (CMV status not recorded). Some clones in this sample may be carry-over from other donors' samples. The sample in question was cultured CD8+ T cells from PBMCs, obtained from culture after CMV antigen stimulation. V and J are TRBV4-1 and TRBJ1-2, with TRBD1 matching 7 bases. CDR3 DNA sequence: TGCGCCAGCAGCCAAGATCAGGGCAGACAGGGCATATTCTATGGCTACACCTTC. It encodes CASSQDQGRQGIFYGYTF.